The sequence of this TCR beta chain was determined in a study of OX40 agonist ivuxolimab in advanced cancers. Study-wide context: Prior checkpoint blockade (anti-PD-1, anti-PD-L1 or anti-CTLA-4) was permitted; less than 45% had it. Study-wide points: Partly responding patients at 0.1-3.0 mg/kg showed some of the smallest clonal expansion. Clonal expansion was seen in CD4+ and CD8+ blood T cells by week 6 at 0.1 to 3.0 mg/kg.

Sampled blood was obtained at baseline, cycle 4 day 1, and cycle 7 day 1. Details on this clone: The antigen remains unidentified.

Sequenced by immunoSEQ multiplex PCR; TCRdb stores in-frame clones only, minus some. The sample carries approximately 80,000 clones, 91% recorded once. V lost 1 base and J lost 7, with 19 bases in between. This CDR3 is built from 16 residues. Germline CDR1 and CDR2: LGHNA and YSLEER. This clonotype was obtained from an adult with an advanced solid tumor such as melanoma, head and neck, liver or kidney cancer. Sequencing was performed on CD4+ or CD8+ T cells sorted from blood, taken in a trial of the OX40 agonist ivuxolimab. J is TRBJ1-1 and V is TRBV4-3; D gene ambiguous. The CDR3 loop reads CASSQGYGEVDNEAFF. CDR3 DNA sequence: TGCGCCAGCAGCCAAGGCTATGGGGAAGTAGATAATGAAGCTTTCTTT.